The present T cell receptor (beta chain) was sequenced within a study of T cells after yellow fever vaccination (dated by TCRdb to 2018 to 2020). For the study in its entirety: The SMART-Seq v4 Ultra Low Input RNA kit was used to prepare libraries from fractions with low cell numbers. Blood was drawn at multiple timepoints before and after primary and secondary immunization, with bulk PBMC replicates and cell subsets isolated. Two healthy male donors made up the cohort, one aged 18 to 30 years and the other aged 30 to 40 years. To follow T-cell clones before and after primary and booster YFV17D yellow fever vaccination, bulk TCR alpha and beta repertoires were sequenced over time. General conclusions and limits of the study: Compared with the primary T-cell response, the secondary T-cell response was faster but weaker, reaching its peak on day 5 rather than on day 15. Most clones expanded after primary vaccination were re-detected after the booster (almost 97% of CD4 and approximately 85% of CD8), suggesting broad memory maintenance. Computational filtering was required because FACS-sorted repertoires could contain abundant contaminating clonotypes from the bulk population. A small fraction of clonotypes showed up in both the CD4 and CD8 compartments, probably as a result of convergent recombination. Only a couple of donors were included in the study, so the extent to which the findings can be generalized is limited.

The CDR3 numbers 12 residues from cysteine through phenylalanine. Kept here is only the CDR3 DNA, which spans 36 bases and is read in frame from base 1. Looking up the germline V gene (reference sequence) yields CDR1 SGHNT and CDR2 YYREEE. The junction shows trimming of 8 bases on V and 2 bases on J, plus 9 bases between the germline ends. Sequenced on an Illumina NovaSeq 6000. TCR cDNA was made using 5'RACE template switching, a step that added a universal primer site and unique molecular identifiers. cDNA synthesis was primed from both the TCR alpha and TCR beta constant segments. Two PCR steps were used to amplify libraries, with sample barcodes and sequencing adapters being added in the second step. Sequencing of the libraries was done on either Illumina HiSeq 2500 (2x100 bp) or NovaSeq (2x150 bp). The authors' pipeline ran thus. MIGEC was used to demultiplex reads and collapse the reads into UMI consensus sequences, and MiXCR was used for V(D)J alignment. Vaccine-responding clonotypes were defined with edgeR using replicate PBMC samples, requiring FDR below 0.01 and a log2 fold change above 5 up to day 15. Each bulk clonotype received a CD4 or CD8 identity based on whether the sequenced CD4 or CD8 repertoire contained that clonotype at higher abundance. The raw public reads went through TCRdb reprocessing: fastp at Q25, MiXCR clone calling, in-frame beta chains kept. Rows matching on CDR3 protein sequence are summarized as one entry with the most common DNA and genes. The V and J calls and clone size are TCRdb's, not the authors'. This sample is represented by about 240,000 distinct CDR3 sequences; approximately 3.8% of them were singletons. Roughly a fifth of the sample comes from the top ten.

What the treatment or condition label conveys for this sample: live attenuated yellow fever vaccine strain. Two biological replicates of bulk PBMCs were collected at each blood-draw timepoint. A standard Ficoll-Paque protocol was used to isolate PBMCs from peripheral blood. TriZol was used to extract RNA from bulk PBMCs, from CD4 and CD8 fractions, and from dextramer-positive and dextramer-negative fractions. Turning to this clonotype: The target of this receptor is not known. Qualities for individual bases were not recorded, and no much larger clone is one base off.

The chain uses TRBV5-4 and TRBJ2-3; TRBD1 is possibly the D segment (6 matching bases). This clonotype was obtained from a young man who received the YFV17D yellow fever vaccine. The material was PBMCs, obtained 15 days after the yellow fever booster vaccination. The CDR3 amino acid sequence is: CASTGTTDTQYF. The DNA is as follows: TGTGCCAGTACAGGGACCACAGATACGCAGTATTTT.